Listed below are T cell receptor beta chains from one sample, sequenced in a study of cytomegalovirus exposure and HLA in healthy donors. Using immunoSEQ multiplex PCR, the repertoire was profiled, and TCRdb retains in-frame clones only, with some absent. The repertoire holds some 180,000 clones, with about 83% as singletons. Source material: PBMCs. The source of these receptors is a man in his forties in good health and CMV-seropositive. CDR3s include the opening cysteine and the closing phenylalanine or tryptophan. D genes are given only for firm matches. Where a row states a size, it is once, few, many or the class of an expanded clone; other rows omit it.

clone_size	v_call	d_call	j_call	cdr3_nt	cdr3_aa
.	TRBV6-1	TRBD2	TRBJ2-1	TGTGCCAGCAGTGACGACCCGGGACTAGCGGGAGGACACCCCAATGAGCAGTTCTTC	CASSDDPGLAGGHPNEQFF
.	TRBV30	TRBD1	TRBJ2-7	TGTGCCTGGAGTGGGACAGGGATGACCTACGAGCAGTACTTC	CAWSGTGMTYEQYF
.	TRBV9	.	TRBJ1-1	TGTGCCAGCACCAGGGTAAGCGGGATTACTGAAGCTTTCTTT	CASTRVSGITEAFF
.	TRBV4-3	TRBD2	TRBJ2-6	TGCGCCAGCAGCCAAGATAAGCGGGAATCTGGGGCCAACGTCCTGACTTTC	CASSQDKRESGANVLTF
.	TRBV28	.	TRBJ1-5	TGTGCCAGCAGTTTGTACAGGGCGATGAGCAATCAGCCCCAGCATTTT	CASSLYRAMSNQPQHF
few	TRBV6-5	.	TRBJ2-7	TGTGCCAGCAGAGGGGTCTCCTACGAGCAGTACTTC	CASRGVSYEQYF
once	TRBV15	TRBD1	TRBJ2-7	TGTGCCACCAGCAGAGGGAGGACAGGCTCCTACGAGCAGTACTTC	CATSRGRTGSYEQYF
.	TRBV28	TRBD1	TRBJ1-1	TGTGCCAGCAATCCAACAGGGGGCGCGACGAGAACTGAAGCTTTCTTT	CASNPTGGATRTEAFF
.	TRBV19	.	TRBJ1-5	TGTGCCAGTACCTTGTGGGGGGGTCAGCCCCAGCATTTT	CASTLWGGQPQHF
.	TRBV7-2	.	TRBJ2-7	TGTGCCAGCAGCTTAGAACTAAAAAGCTCCTACGAGCAGTACTTC	CASSLELKSSYEQYF
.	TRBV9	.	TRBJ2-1	TGTGCCAGCAGCGTGACAACCTACAATGAGCAGTTCTTC	CASSVTTYNEQFF
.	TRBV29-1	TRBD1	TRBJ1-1	TGCAGCGTAGCAACAGGGGGATCGACTGAAGCTTTCTTT	CSVATGGSTEAFF
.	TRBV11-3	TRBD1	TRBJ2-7	TGTGCCAGCAGCTTAAGAACTGGTTCGGGGACAGGGTTAACCTACGAGCAGTACTTC	CASSLRTGSGTGLTYEQYF
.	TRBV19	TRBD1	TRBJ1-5	TGTGCCAGTAGTACCCCGACAGGGGTTGGGCAGCCCCAGCATTTT	CASSTPTGVGQPQHF
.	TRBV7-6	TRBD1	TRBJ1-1	TGTGCCAGCAGCACATACAGGGGGAACACTGAAGCTTTCTTT	CASSTYRGNTEAFF
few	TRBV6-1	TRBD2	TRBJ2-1	TGTGCCAGCAGTGAAAACCTAGCGGCCAACTACAATGAGCAGTTCTTC	CASSENLAANYNEQFF
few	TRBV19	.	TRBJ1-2	TGTGCCAGTAGTCTCCGGGACAAGCTCTATGGCTACACCTTC	CASSLRDKLYGYTF
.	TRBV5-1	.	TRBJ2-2	TGCGCCAGCAGCGAGAAGAACACCGGGGAGCTGTTTTTT	CASSEKNTGELFF
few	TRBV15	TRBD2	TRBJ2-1	TGTGCCACCAGCACGAGCGGGATATCCTACAATGAGCAGTTCTTC	CATSTSGISYNEQFF
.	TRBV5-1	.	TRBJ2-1	TGCGCCAGCAGCTTGCTCCTAGCTGAAGGGTACAATGAGCAGTTCTTC	CASSLLLAEGYNEQFF
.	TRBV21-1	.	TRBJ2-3	TGTGCCAGGAGGGCGGGGGGGGAAACAGATACGCAGTATTTT	CARRAGGETDTQYF
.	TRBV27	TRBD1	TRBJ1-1	TGTGCCAGCAGTTTGCAGTTCAGGGGGACCACTGAAGCTTTCTTT	CASSLQFRGTTEAFF
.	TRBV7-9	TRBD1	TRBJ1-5	TGTGCCAGCAGCTTAGCGCTGAGTGGACAGGGGAGCAATCAGCCCCAGCATTTT	CASSLALSGQGSNQPQHF
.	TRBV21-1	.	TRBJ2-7	TGTGCCAGCAGCAAAGAAAAGGACAAGGCGCCCTACGAGCAGTACTTC	CASSKEKDKAPYEQYF
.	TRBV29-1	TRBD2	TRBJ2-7	TGCAGCGTTAAGCGGGGTCTAGCGGACTACGAGCAGTACTTC	CSVKRGLADYEQYF
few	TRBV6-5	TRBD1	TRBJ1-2	TGTGCCAGCAACCCGCAGGGGGCGATATATGGCTACACCTTC	CASNPQGAIYGYTF
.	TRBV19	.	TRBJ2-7	TGTGCCAGTAGTCCATGGGCCTCGCATTTGGAGCAGTACTTC	CASSPWASHLEQYF
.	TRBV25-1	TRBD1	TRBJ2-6	TGTGCCAGCAGTCCGCCGGACAGGGGTAGCTCTGGGGCCAACGTCCTGACTTTC	CASSPPDRGSSGANVLTF
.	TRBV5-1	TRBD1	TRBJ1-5	TGCGCCAGCAGCCTGGGGGACAGGCCTAATCAGCCCCAGCATTTT	CASSLGDRPNQPQHF
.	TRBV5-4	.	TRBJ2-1	TGTGCCAGCAGCCCAGGGGGGCAGGCTGGCAATGAGCAGTTCTTC	CASSPGGQAGNEQFF
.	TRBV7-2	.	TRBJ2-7	TGTGCCAGCAGCTTCGGTTTCTACGAGCAGTACTTC	CASSFGFYEQYF
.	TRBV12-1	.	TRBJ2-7	TGTGCCAGCAGCCCCTATGGTGGAGGGCATCACGAGCAGTACTTC	CASSPYGGGHHEQYF
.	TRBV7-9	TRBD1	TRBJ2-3	TGTGCCAGCAGCTCCACAGGGGGCGCAGATACGCAGTATTTT	CASSSTGGADTQYF
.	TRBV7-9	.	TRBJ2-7	TGTGCCAGCAGCTCTACCGAGCCGGGACTGATTTTGGGAGAGCAGTACTTC	CASSSTEPGLILGEQYF
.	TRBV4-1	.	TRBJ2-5	TGCGCCAGCAGCCAAGTAACTGGCCAAGAGACCCAGTACTTC	CASSQVTGQETQYF
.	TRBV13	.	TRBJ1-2	TGTGCCAGCAGCTTCCAGGGCTCTAACTATGGCTACACCTTC	CASSFQGSNYGYTF
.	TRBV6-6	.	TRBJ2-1	TGTGCCAGCGTGGGAGACTATAGGGAGGTTGAGCAGTTCTTC	CASVGDYREVEQFF
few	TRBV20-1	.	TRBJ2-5	TGCAGTGCTAGACTAGTTGGGACCCAGTACTTC	CSARLVGTQYF
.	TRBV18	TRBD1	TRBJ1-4	TGTGCCAGCTCACCATTAGGATTTACAGGGGCTTCGAAGGGTGAAAAACTGTTTTTT	CASSPLGFTGASKGEKLFF
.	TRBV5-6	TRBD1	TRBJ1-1	TGTGCCAGCAGCTCGACAGGGTGGAACACTGAAGCTTTCTTT	CASSSTGWNTEAFF
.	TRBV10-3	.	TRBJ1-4	TGTGCCATCAGCCAGGCCGGCAGGGAACTGTTTTTT	CAISQAGRELFF
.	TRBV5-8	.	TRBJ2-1	TGTGCCAGCAGCTTGATACCTAGCATGTACAATGAGCAGTTCTTC	CASSLIPSMYNEQFF
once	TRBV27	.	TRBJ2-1	TGTGCCAGCAGACCGGGACTGAGCAATGAGCAGTTCTTC	CASRPGLSNEQFF
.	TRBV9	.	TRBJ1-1	TGTGCCAGCAGCGTAGAAGAGGGCACTGAAGCTTTCTTT	CASSVEEGTEAFF
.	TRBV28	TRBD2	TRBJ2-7	TGTGCCAGCAGTTTAAGGGGCGGGAGAGGATACGAGCAGTACTTC	CASSLRGGRGYEQYF
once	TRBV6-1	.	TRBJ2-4	TGTGCCAGCAGTGAAGGTTCTTGGCTTGGTAAAAACATTCAGTACTTC	CASSEGSWLGKNIQYF
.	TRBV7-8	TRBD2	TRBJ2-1	TGTGCCAGCAGCTCCGTCCCGGGACTAGCGGGAGGCGTAATAGGGAATGAGCAGTTCTTC	CASSSVPGLAGGVIGNEQFF
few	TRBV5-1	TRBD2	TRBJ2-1	TGCGCCAGCAGCTTGAGGTATAGGACTAGCCCCAATGAGCAGTTCTTC	CASSLRYRTSPNEQFF